The 30 T cell receptor beta chains below come from one sample, sequenced in a study of cytomegalovirus exposure and HLA in healthy donors. Some clones are missing from TCRdb's copy, which holds only in-frame ones; the method was immunoSEQ multiplex PCR. The top ten clones hold 0.6% to 0.85% of a sample with 75,000 to 95,000 clones, 95% to 98% of them seen once. Sequencing used PBMCs. The receptors shown here come from a man aged 18 to 35 in good health and CMV-seronegative.

The chain employs TRBV30 and TRBJ1-4, with 8 bases that match TRBD1. J was trimmed by 5 bases and V by 6 bases; bases with no gene match: 5. The CDR3 sequence is 13 residues long. Germline loops: CDR1 GTSNPN, CDR2 SVGIG (reference sequence). DNA of the CDR3: TGTGCCTGCCGGACAGGGTTAAATGAAAAACTGTTTTTT. As protein: CACRTGLNEKLFF.

The chain joins TRBV10-2 to TRBJ2-5; a weak D match, TRBD2 (6 bases). V was trimmed by 4 bases and J by 5 bases, leaving 14 bases between them. Germline V gene data show CDR1 as WSHSY and CDR2 as SAAADI. This CDR3 has 14 amino acids. As DNA, the CDR3 is TGCGCCAGCAGTGGAACGAGGAGCGGGGAGACCCAGTACTTC. Translation: CASSGTRSGETQYF.

This chain links TRBV5-6 with TRBJ1-1, with D perhaps matching TRBD1 (5 bases). CDR3 length: 14 amino acids. Looked up from germline, CDR1 is SGHDT and CDR2 is YYEEEE. V lost 2 bases and J lost 7, with 15 bases in between. Written as DNA, the CDR3 is TGTGCCAGCAGCTTCAATAAAGGGGCCAATGAAGCTTTCTTT. It codes for CASSFNKGANEAFF.

The CDR3 sequence: CASCSGMRVGPCETQYF. CDR3 sequence (DNA): TGTGCCAGCTGTAGCGGGATGAGGGTGGGCCCCTGCGAGACCCAGTACTTC. V usage is TRBV25-1 and J usage is TRBJ2-5, with 8 bases matching TRBD2. The V gene end was trimmed by 8 bases and the J gene end by 5 bases; junction bases not matched to a gene: 19. The germline CDR1 and CDR2 sequences are MGHDK and SYGVNS. CDR3 length: 17 amino acids. Drawing the rest from reference TRBV25-1 and TRBJ2-5, the complete variable domain is EADIYQTPRYLVIGTGKKITLECSQTMGHDKMYWYQQDPGMELHLIHYSYGVNSTEKGDLSSESTVSRIRTEHFPLTLESARPSHTSQYLCASCSGMRVGPCETQYFGPGTRLLVL.

The rearrangement uses TRBV29-1 and TRBJ2-5; maybe TRBD2 (5 bases). The CDR3 spans 13 residues. The germline gives CDR1 SQVTM, CDR2 ANQGSEA. Trimming left V 0 bases short and J 1 base short, with 6 bases between. CDR3 amino acids: CSVEDGIQETQYF. The DNA for the CDR3 is TGCAGCGTTGAAGACGGGATCCAAGAGACCCAGTACTTC.

The chain uses TRBV10-3 and TRBJ2-5; 9 bases match TRBD2. The CDR3 is 15 amino acids. V lost 3 bases and J lost 2; bases outside the gene matches: 4. Germline V gene sequence: CDR1 ENHRY, CDR2 SYGVKD. The CDR3 nucleotides read TGTGCCATCAGTGAATTAACTAGCGGGCAAGAGACCCAGTACTTC. Translated, it gives CAISELTSGQETQYF.

This chain's CDR3 is CASSLSDQPQHF. The CDR3 DNA sequence: TGTGCCAGCAGCTTAAGCGACCAGCCCCAGCATTTT. The chain recombines TRBV11-3 with TRBJ1-5; D call uncertain. Germline V gene sequence: CDR1 SGHNT, CDR2 YENEEA. Trimming cost V 2 bases and J 7 bases, with 6 bases left between them. The CDR3 loop spans 12 amino acids.

The V gene is TRBV10-2, the J gene TRBJ2-6; TRBD2 agrees at 9 bases. V lost 8 bases and J lost 0; bases outside the gene matches: 5. From germline, CDR1 is WSHSY and CDR2 SAAADI. The CDR3 runs to 16 residues. CDR3 protein: CASGLAGRSGANVLTF. The CDR3 nucleotides read TGCGCCAGCGGCCTAGCGGGACGCTCTGGGGCCAACGTCCTGACTTTC.

CDR3 sequence reads: CSIGQYNEQFF. DNA of the CDR3: TGCAGCATAGGACAGTACAATGAGCAGTTCTTC. The V call is TRBV29-1, the J call TRBJ2-1; TRBD1 is a possible D gene (6 bases). V was clipped by 8 bases and J by 4 bases, with 9 bases between them. The CDR3 is made up of 11 amino acids. In germline, CDR1 is SQVTM, CDR2 ANQGSEA.

This rearrangement joins TRBV23-1 to TRBJ2-7; D gene unclear. TRBV23-1 counts as an open reading frame of uncertain function. This CDR3 region has 14 residues. Trimming pared 2 bases from V and 0 bases from J, leaving 8 bases between. CDR3 coding DNA: TGCGCCAGCAGTCAAGCGCCTCACTCCTACGAGCAGTACTTC. This codes for CASSQAPHSYEQYF.

The chain links TRBV21-1 to TRBJ1-1; the D call of TRBD1 is as the table states it, not checked on the DNA. TRBV21-1 is recorded as a pseudogene. This CDR3 spans 14 amino acids. This chain's CDR3 is CAPIHWDTYTEAFF. The CDR3 DNA follows: TGTGCCCCGATACATTGGGACACTTACACTGAAGCTTTCTTT.

This clone was detected only once. CDR3 region: CASSPGSGRMHEQYF. DNA of the CDR3: TGTGCCAGCAGCCCCGGTTCGGGGAGGATGCACGAGCAGTACTTC. This sequence joins TRBV7-8 and TRBJ2-7; tentative D call: TRBD2 (6 bases). The CDR3 contains 15 residues. With 5 bases removed from V and 5 bases from J, the gap between germline ends came to 19 bases. Germline loops: CDR1 SGHVS, CDR2 FQNEAQ.

This sequence joins TRBV25-1 and TRBJ1-4; D ambiguous. CDR1 and CDR2 from the germline V gene are MGHDK and SYGVNS. The ends were cut back, 6 bases at V and 4 bases at J, with 21 bases in the middle. This CDR3 comprises 17 residues. CDR3 DNA sequence: TGTGCCAGCAGCGGAATGCCCCCCACTGGGCTTAATGAAAAACTGTTTTTT. It translates to CASSGMPPTGLNEKLFF.

This clone has just one count. CDR3 nucleotide sequence: TGTGCCAGCAGTTTGCGTACTCCCTACGAGCAGTACTTC. Encoded protein: CASSLRTPYEQYF. This chain connects TRBV28 to TRBJ2-7, with D unclear. Between the trimmed V and J ends, which lost 3 bases and 2 bases, there was a span of 8 bases. This CDR3 is 13 amino acids long. From germline, CDR1 is MDHEN and CDR2 SYDVKM.

In this sample, this clone turned up once. V is TRBV11-2 and J is TRBJ2-7, with TRBD2 as a possible D gene (5 bases). V was cut by 3 bases and J by 7 bases, with 13 bases left in between. This CDR3 contains 13 residues. Germline CDR1 and CDR2: SGHAT and FQNNGV. Here the CDR3 DNA reads TGTGCCAGCAGCTTTACCTACATAGCGGAGCAGTACTTC. Translated, it gives CASSFTYIAEQYF.

CDR3 sequence reads: CASSLQGGEAFF. Here the CDR3 DNA reads TGTGCCAGCAGCTTACAGGGGGGTGAAGCTTTCTTT. The gene calls are TRBV7-6 and TRBJ1-1; 7 nucleotides align to TRBD1. The V gene's germline CDR1 is SGHVS and CDR2 FNYEAQ. There are 12 residues in the CDR3. V lost 2 bases to trimming and J lost 7 bases; unmatched junction nucleotides: 1. Complete variable domain (other parts from reference TRBV7-6 and TRBJ1-1): GAGVSQSPRYKVTKRGQDVALRCDPISGHVSLYWYRQALGQGPEFLTYFNYEAQQDKSGLPNDRFSAERPEGSISTLTIQRTEQRDSAMYRCASSLQGGEAFFGQGTRLTVV.

This rearrangement joins TRBV30 to TRBJ2-7, with TRBD1 identical over 11 bases. Germline values: CDR1 GTSNPN, CDR2 SVGIG (reference sequence). Unmatched junction bases numbered 7, after V lost 2 bases and J lost 4 bases. The CDR3 contains 15 residues. The CDR3 DNA reads TGTGCCTGGAGTAGGGGACAGGGGGACGGATACGAGCAGTACGTC. It specifies CAWSRGQGDGYEQYV.

For the CDR3, the DNA is TGTGCCAGCAGCTCGCGAGACACCTACAATGAGCAGTTCTTC. Protein sequence: CASSSRDTYNEQFF. The rearrangement uses TRBV11-3 and TRBJ2-1, with D hard to call. CDR1 is SGHNT, CDR2 YENEEA, per germline. Trimming removed 4 bases from V and 2 bases from J, with 9 bases in between. This CDR3 contains 14 residues.

This clone appeared a single time. J is TRBJ1-1 and V is TRBV4-1; D ambiguous. With 3 bases removed from V and 2 bases from J, the gap between germline ends came to 13 bases. CDR1 and CDR2 (germline): MGHRA, YSYEKL. The CDR3 is 15 residues long. The CDR3 DNA follows: TGCGCCAGCAGCCACCGCCAGGTGGATAACACTGAAGCTTTCTTT. Its protein product is CASSHRQVDNTEAFF.

The rearrangement links TRBV11-3 to TRBJ2-1; D is uncertain. Germline V CDR1 and CDR2: SGHNT, YENEEA. Trimming removed 8 bases at V and 0 bases at J, with 14 bases between. This CDR3 has 15 residues. The CDR3 region has the DNA TGTGCCAGCGCCCCGGGTCGTGGCTCCTACAATGAGCAGTTCTTC. The encoded protein is CASAPGRGSYNEQFF.

This clone was seen only once. This rearrangement joins TRBV5-4 to TRBJ1-2; no clear D gene. The CDR3 has 14 amino acids. V lost 5 bases to trimming and J lost 5 bases, with 16 bases between them. Germline V gives CDR1 SGHNT, CDR2 YYREEE (reference sequence). CDR3 sequence reads: CASRVAARVYGYTF. CDR3 DNA: TGTGCCAGCAGGGTAGCCGCGAGGGTTTATGGCTACACCTTC.

The J gene is TRBJ2-7, the V gene TRBV29-1; the match to TRBD1 covers 10 bases. Per the germline V gene, CDR1 is SQVTM and CDR2 is ANQGSEA. V gave up 6 bases and J gave up 7 bases; unmatched junction bases: 15. There are 15 residues in the CDR3. CDR3 DNA sequence: TGCAGCGTCCCCCAACCGGGACAGGGGCAGGAAGAGCAGTACGTC. It translates to CSVPQPGQGQEEQYV.

This CDR3 reads CASSQGRLNIQYF. The CDR3 nucleotides are TGCGCCAGCAGCCAAGGGAGGTTAAACATTCAGTACTTC. J is TRBJ2-4 and V is TRBV4-3, with D perhaps TRBD2 (5 bases). The germline gives CDR1 LGHNA, CDR2 YSLEER. Trimming shortened V by 1 base and J by 6 bases, and 7 bases separated the two germline ends. The CDR3 is 13 amino acids.

The chain is built from TRBV6-5 and TRBJ1-1; D is unresolved. Germline values: CDR1 MNHEY, CDR2 SVGAGI. This CDR3 region has 14 residues. Trimming took off 6 bases at V and 0 bases at J, with 11 bases between the two ends. The CDR3 loop is CASRPDTLNTEAFF. CDR3 DNA sequence: TGTGCCAGCAGACCAGATACCCTGAACACTGAAGCTTTCTTT.

The chain employs TRBV29-1 and TRBJ1-1; 8 nucleotides agree with TRBD1. CDR3 size: 12 residues. Trimming removed 4 bases from V and 5 bases from J; junction bases left unmatched: 3. Per germline, CDR1 SQVTM and CDR2 ANQGSEA. The CDR3 DNA reads TGCAGCGTTGGACAGGGGAGGACTGAAGCTTTCTTT. Its protein product is CSVGQGRTEAFF.

The V and J genes are TRBV27 and TRBJ1-5, with TRBD1 matching 7 bases. This CDR3 contains 15 residues. V dropped 2 bases and J dropped 2; count of bases not matched to a gene: 3. Germline CDR1 reads MNHEY; CDR2 reads SMNVEV (reference sequence). CDR3 loop: CASSLRGLGNQPQHF. Written as DNA, the CDR3 is TGTGCCAGCAGTTTAAGGGGGCTTGGCAATCAGCCCCAGCATTTT.

The chain employs TRBV14 and TRBJ2-1; D gene uncertain. V gave up 3 bases and J gave up 10 bases, with 13 bases separating them. The CDR3 has 13 residues. CDR1 SGHDN and CDR2 FVKESK come from the germline V gene. CDR3 nucleotides: TGTGCCAGCAGCCAGTTACCAGGCTGGGAGCAGTTCTTC. It yields the protein CASSQLPGWEQFF.

This chain links TRBV6-5 with TRBJ1-5, with TRBD1 identical over 9 bases. Germline V gives CDR1 MNHEY, CDR2 SVGAGI. Trimming at V came to 6 bases and at J to 1 base, leaving 4 bases not matched to a gene. This CDR3 region has 15 residues. The CDR3 DNA reads as TGTGCCAGCAGAGGACAGGGGATAAGCAATCAGCCCCAGCATTTT. Amino acid sequence: CASRGQGISNQPQHF.

The chain employs TRBV29-1 and TRBJ2-2, with D possibly being TRBD2 (7 bases). CDR1 is SQVTM, CDR2 ANQGSEA, per germline. V was trimmed by 7 bases and J by 0 bases, leaving 12 bases between them. The CDR3 extends over 14 amino acids. The CDR3 reads CSGGGGTNTGELFF. For the CDR3, the DNA is TGCAGCGGGGGGGGCGGGACGAACACCGGGGAGCTGTTTTTT.

The chain employs TRBV5-5 and TRBJ2-7, with TRBD1 identical over 7 bases. Germline values: CDR1 SGHKS, CDR2 YYEKEE (reference sequence). This CDR3 has 14 residues. V was pared by 4 bases and J by 6 bases, with 10 bases of the junction left unmatched. This CDR3 is CASSGGQEWFEQYV. CDR3 coding DNA: TGTGCCAGCAGCGGAGGACAGGAATGGTTCGAGCAGTACGTC.